The 17 T cell receptor beta chains below all came from one sample that was sequenced in a study of response to subunit inactivated influenza vaccine. A single record per CDR3 protein comes from TCRdb applying MiXCR to the RT-PCR reads. The sample contains about 570,000 distinct CDR3 sequences, around 10% of which appear only once. These data also featured in a second study, about T cells expressing NK-cell markers. That work states: Beta-chain TCR cDNA was generated via 5'RACE template switching with UMIs.

Source: PBMCs from blood, taken on the day of vaccination. The receptors shown here come from a man in his fifties or sixties who received an inactivated influenza vaccine.

The J gene is TRBJ2-7, the V gene TRBV4-2, with TRBD2 matching 15 bases. From germline, CDR1 is LGHNA and CDR2 YNFKEQ. There are 18 residues in the CDR3. The V segment lost 0 bases and the J segment 6 bases; nucleotides outside the gene matches: 9. This chain's CDR3 is CASSQDLGLAGGWSEQYF. The CDR3 nucleotides are TGTGCCAGCAGCCAAGATCTGGGACTAGCGGGAGGATGGTCCGAGCAGTACTTC.

This clonotype was counted only a few times. V usage is TRBV9 and J usage is TRBJ2-2, with TRBD1 as a possible D gene (6 bases). Germline values: CDR1 SGDLS, CDR2 YYNGEE. The CDR3 runs to 16 residues. V lost 5 bases, J lost 1 base, and 15 bases lay in between. CDR3 amino acids: CASSLGMTGNTGELFF. The DNA of the CDR3 is TGTGCCAGCAGTTTGGGGATGACAGGGAACACCGGGGAGCTGTTTTTT.

The chain couples TRBV6-7 to TRBJ2-1; 7 bases fit TRBD2. TRBV6-7 is known as an ORF, though its function is uncertain. With 2 bases clipped from V and 2 bases from J, the junction kept 15 bases outside the gene matches. The CDR3 runs to 19 residues. This CDR3 reads CASSYPSRVSGPPYNEQFF. CDR3 nucleotide sequence: TGTGCCAGCAGTTACCCTAGCAGGGTTAGCGGGCCCCCCTACAATGAGCAGTTCTTC.

The sample holds a few counts of this clonotype. V gene TRBV5-1 combines with J gene TRBJ2-7; perhaps D is TRBD1 or TRBD2 (5 bases each). Germline V CDR1 and CDR2: SGHRS, YFSETQ. V was shortened by 4 bases and J by 0 bases, with 8 bases between the two germline ends. The CDR3 extends over 13 amino acids. The DNA for the CDR3 is TGCGCCAGCAGCCGGGACGCCTCCTACGAGCAGTACTTC. Protein: CASSRDASYEQYF. The variable domain in full, completed from reference TRBV5-1 and TRBJ2-7, reads KAGVTQTPRYLIKTRGQQVTLSCSPISGHRSVSWYQQTPGQGLQFLFEYFSETQRNKGNFPGRFSGRQFSNSRSEMNVSTLELGDSALYLCASSRDASYEQYFGPGTRLTVT.

In its sample, this clonotype was seen a few times. V usage is TRBV27 and J usage is TRBJ1-1; D gene ambiguous. Germline CDR1 and CDR2: MNHEY and SMNVEV (reference sequence). The CDR3 length is 13 residues. With 0 bases removed from V and 8 bases from J, the gap between germline ends came to 10 bases. The DNA of the CDR3 is TGTGCCAGCAGTTTATCGATCAGGAACGAAGCTTTCTTT. This codes for CASSLSIRNEAFF.

The V gene is TRBV9, the J gene TRBJ2-2; TRBD1 matches 11 bases. The V segment lost 4 bases and the J segment 6 bases; nucleotides outside the gene matches: 5. Germline V lookup: CDR1 SGDLS, CDR2 YYNGEE. CDR3 length equals 15 residues. CDR3 in amino acids: CASSLRDRGAGELFF. CDR3 DNA: TGTGCCAGCAGCCTCCGGGACAGGGGGGCCGGGGAGCTGTTTTTT.

The J gene is TRBJ2-2, the V gene TRBV19; TRBD1 aligns across 7 bases. Germline-derived CDR1 and CDR2 are LNHDA and SQIVND (reference sequence). CDR3 size: 14 residues. After removal of 7 bases from V and 1 base from J, the junction contained 3 bases not matched to a gene. The CDR3 DNA reads as TGTGCCAGTATGGGACAGCGGAACACCGGGGAGCTGTTTTTT. Residues: CASMGQRNTGELFF. The whole variable domain, remainder taken from reference TRBV19 and TRBJ2-2, is DGGITQSPKYLFRKEGQNVTLSCEQNLNHDAMYWYRQDPGQGLRLIYYSQIVNDFQKGDIAEGYSVSREKKESFPLTVTSAQKNPTAFYLCASMGQRNTGELFFGEGSRLTVL.

This clonotype was observed a handful of times. CDR3 loop: CARISPPANTGELFF. Written as DNA, the CDR3 is TGTGCCAGAATCTCTCCGCCAGCGAACACCGGGGAGCTGTTTTTT. The genes are TRBV5-3 and TRBJ2-2; D call uncertain. TRBV5-3 is treated as an ORF (open reading frame) with a function not yet certain. The CDR3 covers 15 residues. Trimming cost V 6 bases and J 0 bases, with 12 bases left between them.

This clonotype was detected ten times or more. This chain links TRBV12-3 or TRBV12-4 with TRBJ2-1; 7 bases line up with TRBD2. This CDR3 region has 14 residues. The J segment lost 6 bases and the V segment lost 0 bases, leaving 2 bases of the junction unmatched. CDR3 protein: CASSLAGGFNEQFF. Written as DNA, the CDR3 is TGTGCCAGCAGTTTAGCGGGAGGGTTCAATGAGCAGTTCTTC.

This clonotype occurred a few times. V and J are TRBV6-6 and TRBJ1-1; 9 nucleotides match TRBD1. CDR3 length: 13 residues. From germline, CDR1 is MNHNY and CDR2 SVGAGI (reference sequence). The V and J ends lost 7 bases and 9 bases, in that order; junction bases with no gene match: 9. CDR3 sequence reads: CASTPQGAAQAFF. The CDR3 DNA reads TGTGCCAGCACCCCACAGGGGGCGGCTCAAGCTTTCTTT.

The V call is TRBV7-9, the J call TRBJ2-1; TRBD2 matches at 8 bases. Germline CDR1 reads SEHNR; CDR2 reads FQNEAQ (reference sequence). CDR3 length equals 15 residues. J gave up 3 bases and V 4 bases, and 5 bases lay outside the gene matches. CDR3 loop: CASSSREGLYNEQFF. CDR3 DNA sequence: TGTGCCAGCAGCTCCCGGGAGGGCCTCTACAATGAGCAGTTCTTC.

This chain joins TRBV24-1 and TRBJ2-1; D unclear. This CDR3 region has 12 residues. Trimming cost V 2 bases and J 6 bases, with 4 bases left between them. CDR1 KGHDR and CDR2 SFDVKD come from the germline V gene. CDR3 loop: CATSDWGNEQFF. CDR3 sequence (DNA): TGTGCCACCAGTGATTGGGGCAATGAGCAGTTCTTC.

The chain uses TRBV5-4 and TRBJ2-5; D might be TRBD2 (7 bases). V dropped 2 bases and J dropped 6 bases, with 14 bases sitting between them. CDR3 length: 14 residues. CDR1 and CDR2 from the germline V gene are SGHNT and YYREEE (reference sequence). The CDR3: CASSFRGAGKTQYF. CDR3 bases: TGTGCCAGCAGCTTTCGGGGGGCTGGAAAGACCCAGTACTTC. Full variable domain (rest looked up from reference TRBV5-4 and TRBJ2-5): ETGVTQSPTHLIKTRGQQVTLRCSSQSGHNTVSWYQQALGQGPQFIFQYYREEENGRGNFPPRFSGLQFPNYSSELNVNALELDDSALYLCASSFRGAGKTQYFGPGTRLLVL.

There are a few counts of this clonotype. This CDR3 is CASSPVGPSNQPQHF. DNA for the CDR3: TGTGCCAGCAGCCCCGTCGGACCCAGCAATCAGCCCCAGCATTTT. The gene calls are TRBV11-2 and TRBJ1-5; D is ambiguous. The germline V gene has CDR1 SGHAT and CDR2 FQNNGV. Trimming removed 5 bases at V and 1 base at J, with 12 bases between. This CDR3 is built from 15 residues.

A few counts support this clonotype. The chain carries TRBV7-8 and TRBJ1-1; no firm D call. Germline V gene lookup returns CDR1 SGHVS and CDR2 FQNEAQ. The V end was cut by 4 bases, the J end by 5 bases, with 14 bases between. There are 14 residues in the CDR3. The CDR3 nucleotides read TGTGCCAGCAGCTCGGCCGGGAAGGTTACTGAAGCTTTCTTT. Its translation: CASSSAGKVTEAFF.

This clonotype has only a few counts. V usage is TRBV10-3 and J usage is TRBJ2-5; D uncertain. With 2 bases removed from V and 5 bases from J, the gap between germline ends came to 18 bases. Germline-derived CDR1 and CDR2 are ENHRY and SYGVKD. The CDR3 runs to 16 residues. The CDR3 DNA reads TGTGCCATCAGTGAGCCGCCGGGCTTACAAGGGGAGACCCAGTACTTC. It translates to CAISEPPGLQGETQYF.

This clonotype has a count of ten or more. The chain couples TRBV20-1 to TRBJ2-1; TRBD1 matches 8 bases. The CDR3 runs to 13 residues. Germline-derived CDR1 and CDR2 are DFQATT and SNEGSKA (reference sequence). With V trimmed by 5 bases and J by 8 bases, 8 bases remained unmatched. The CDR3 DNA follows: TGCAGTGCTGAACCAGACAGGGGCGATGAGCAGTTCTTC. Residues: CSAEPDRGDEQFF.